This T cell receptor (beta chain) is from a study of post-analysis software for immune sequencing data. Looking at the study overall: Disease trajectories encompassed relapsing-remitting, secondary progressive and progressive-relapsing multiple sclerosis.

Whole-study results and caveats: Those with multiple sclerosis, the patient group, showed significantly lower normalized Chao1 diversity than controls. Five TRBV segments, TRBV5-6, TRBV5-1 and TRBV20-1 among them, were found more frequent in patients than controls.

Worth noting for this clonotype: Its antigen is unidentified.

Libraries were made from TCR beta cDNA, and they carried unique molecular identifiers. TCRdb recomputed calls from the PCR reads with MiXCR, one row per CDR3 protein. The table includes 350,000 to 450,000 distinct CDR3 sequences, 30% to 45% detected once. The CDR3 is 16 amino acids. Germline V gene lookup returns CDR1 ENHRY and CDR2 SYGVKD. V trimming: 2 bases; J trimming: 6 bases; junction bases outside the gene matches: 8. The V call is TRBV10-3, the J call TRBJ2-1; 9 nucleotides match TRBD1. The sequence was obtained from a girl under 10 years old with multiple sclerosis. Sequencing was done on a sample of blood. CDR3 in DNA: TGTGCCATCAGTGAGCCTCCGGGACAGGGCGCCAATGAGCAGTTCTTC. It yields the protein CAISEPPGQGANEQFF.